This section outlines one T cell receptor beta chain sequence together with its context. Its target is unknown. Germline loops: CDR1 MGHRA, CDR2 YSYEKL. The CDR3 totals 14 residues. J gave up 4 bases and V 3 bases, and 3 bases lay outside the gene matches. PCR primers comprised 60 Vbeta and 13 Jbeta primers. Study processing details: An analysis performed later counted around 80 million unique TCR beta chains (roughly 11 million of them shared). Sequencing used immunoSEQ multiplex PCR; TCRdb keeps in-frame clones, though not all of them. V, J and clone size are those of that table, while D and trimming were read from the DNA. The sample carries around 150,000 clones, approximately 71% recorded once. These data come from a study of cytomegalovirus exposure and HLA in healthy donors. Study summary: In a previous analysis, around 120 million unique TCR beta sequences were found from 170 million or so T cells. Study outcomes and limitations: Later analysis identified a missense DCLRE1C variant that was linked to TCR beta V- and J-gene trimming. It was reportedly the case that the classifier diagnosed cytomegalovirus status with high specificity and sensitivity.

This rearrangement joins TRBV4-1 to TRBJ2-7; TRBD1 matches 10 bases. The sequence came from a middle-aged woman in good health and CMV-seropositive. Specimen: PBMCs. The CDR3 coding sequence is TGCGCCAGCAGCCACGACAGGGGGCCTTACGAGCAGTACTTC. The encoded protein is CASSHDRGPYEQYF.